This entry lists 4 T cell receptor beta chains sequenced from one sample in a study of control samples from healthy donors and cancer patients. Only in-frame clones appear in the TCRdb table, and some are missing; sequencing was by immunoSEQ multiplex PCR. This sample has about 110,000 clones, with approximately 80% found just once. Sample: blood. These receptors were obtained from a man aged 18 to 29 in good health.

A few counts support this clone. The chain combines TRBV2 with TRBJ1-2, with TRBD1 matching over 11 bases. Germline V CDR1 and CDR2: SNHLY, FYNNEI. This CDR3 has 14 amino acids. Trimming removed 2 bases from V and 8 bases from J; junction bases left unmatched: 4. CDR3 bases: TGTGCCAGCAGTGAAAGGACAGGGGGCGGGGGCTACACCTTC. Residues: CASSERTGGGGYTF.

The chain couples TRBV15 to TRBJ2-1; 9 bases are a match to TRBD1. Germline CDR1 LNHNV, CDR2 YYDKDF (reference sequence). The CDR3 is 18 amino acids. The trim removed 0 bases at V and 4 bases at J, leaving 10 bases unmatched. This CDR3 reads CATSREGPEQGAYNEQFF. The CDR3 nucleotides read TGTGCCACCAGCAGAGAAGGGCCTGAACAGGGGGCGTACAATGAGCAGTTCTTC.

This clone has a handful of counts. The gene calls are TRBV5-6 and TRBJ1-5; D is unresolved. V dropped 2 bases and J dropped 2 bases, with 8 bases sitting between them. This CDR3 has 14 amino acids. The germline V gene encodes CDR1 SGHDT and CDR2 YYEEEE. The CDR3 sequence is CASSFSMGNQPQHF. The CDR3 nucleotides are TGTGCCAGCAGCTTCTCAATGGGCAATCAGCCCCAGCATTTT.

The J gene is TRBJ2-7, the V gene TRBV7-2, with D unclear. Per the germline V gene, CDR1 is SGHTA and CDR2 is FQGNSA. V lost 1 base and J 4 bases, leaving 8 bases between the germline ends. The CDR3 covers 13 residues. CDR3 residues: CASSLEGIYEQYF. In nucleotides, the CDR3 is TGTGCCAGCAGCTTAGAAGGGATATACGAGCAGTACTTC.